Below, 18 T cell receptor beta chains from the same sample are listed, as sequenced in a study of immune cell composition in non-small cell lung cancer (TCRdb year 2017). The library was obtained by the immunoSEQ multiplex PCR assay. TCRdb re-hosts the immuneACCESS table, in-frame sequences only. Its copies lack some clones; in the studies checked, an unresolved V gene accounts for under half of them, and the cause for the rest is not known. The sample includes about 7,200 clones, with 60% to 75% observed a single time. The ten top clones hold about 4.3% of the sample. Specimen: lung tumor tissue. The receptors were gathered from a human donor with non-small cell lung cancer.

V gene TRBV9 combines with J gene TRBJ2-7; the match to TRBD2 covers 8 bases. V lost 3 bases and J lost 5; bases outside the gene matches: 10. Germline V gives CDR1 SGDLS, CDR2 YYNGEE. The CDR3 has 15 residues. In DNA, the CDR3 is TGTGCCAGCAGCGCCCGCCTGAGCGGGAGCCACGAGCAGTACTTC. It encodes CASSARLSGSHEQYF.

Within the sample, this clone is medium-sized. The CDR3 nucleotides read TGTGCCAGTAGTATAGATCTATCCACAGGGGGCGGCTATGGCTACACCTTC. Its protein is CASSIDLSTGGGYGYTF. This chain uses TRBV19 with TRBJ1-2; 9 positions agree with TRBD1. This CDR3 region has 17 residues. The J segment lost 4 bases and the V segment lost 0 bases, leaving 9 bases of the junction unmatched. The germline V gene encodes CDR1 LNHDA and CDR2 SQIVND (reference sequence).

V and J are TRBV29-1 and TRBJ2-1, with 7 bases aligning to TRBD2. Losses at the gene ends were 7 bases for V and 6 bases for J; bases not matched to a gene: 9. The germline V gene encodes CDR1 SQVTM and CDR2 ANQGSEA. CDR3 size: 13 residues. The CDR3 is CSAQRASGNEQFF. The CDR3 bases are TGCAGCGCTCAGCGGGCTAGCGGCAATGAGCAGTTCTTC.

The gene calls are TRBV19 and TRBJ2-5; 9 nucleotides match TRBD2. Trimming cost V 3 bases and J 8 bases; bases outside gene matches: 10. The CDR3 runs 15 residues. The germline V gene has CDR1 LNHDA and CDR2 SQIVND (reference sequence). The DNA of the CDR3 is TGTGCCAGTAGTATCGAGTTGGTAGCGGGGGTCACCCAGTACTTC. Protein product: CASSIELVAGVTQYF.

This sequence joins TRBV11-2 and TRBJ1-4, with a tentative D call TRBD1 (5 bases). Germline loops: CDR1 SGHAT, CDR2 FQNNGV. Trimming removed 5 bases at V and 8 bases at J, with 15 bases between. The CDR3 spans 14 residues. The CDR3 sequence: CASSPRGEGEKLFF. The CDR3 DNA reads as TGTGCCAGCAGCCCCCGGGGGGAAGGAGAAAAACTGTTTTTT.

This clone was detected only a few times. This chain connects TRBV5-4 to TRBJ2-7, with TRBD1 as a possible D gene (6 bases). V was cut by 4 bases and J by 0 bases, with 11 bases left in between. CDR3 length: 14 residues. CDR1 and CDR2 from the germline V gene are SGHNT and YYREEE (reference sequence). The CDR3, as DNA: TGTGCCAGCAGCCCGGGACACAACTCCTACGAGCAGTACTTC. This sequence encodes CASSPGHNSYEQYF.

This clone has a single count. The CDR3 here is CASSEAAAGESEQYF. The CDR3 nucleotides read TGTGCCAGCAGTGAAGCGGCGGCAGGGGAAAGCGAGCAGTACTTC. This chain connects TRBV6-1 to TRBJ2-7; a weak D match, TRBD1 (6 bases). Trimming took 0 bases from V and 6 from J, leaving 15 bases between them. CDR1 MNHNS and CDR2 SASEGT come from the germline V gene. This CDR3 comprises 15 residues.

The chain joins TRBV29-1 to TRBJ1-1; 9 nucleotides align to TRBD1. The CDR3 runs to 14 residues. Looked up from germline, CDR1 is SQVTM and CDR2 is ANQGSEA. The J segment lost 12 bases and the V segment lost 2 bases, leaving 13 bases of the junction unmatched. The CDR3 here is CSVETIPGTGQSFF. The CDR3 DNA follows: TGCAGCGTTGAAACGATCCCCGGGACAGGGCAATCTTTCTTT.

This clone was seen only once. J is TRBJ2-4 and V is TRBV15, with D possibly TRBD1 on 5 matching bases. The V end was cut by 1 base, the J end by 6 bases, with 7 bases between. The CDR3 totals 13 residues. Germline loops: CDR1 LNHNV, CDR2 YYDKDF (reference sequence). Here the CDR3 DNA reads TGTGCCACCAGCAGAGGGCAGGGAAACATTCAGTACTTC. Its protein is CATSRGQGNIQYF.

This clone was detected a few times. CDR3 DNA sequence: TGTGCCAGCAGCCGATTTGACAGGGCCGGGTATGGAAACACCATATATTTT. Protein product: CASSRFDRAGYGNTIYF. The chain couples TRBV5-4 to TRBJ1-3; 7 positions agree with TRBD1. Losses at the gene ends were 4 bases for V and 3 bases for J; bases not matched to a gene: 13. In germline, CDR1 is SGHNT, CDR2 YYREEE (reference sequence). The CDR3 consists of 17 residues.

The CDR3 DNA is TGTGCCAGCAGCAGGGGATCCGGGACAGGGGGGACTAATGAAAAACTGTTTTTT. Translated: CASSRGSGTGGTNEKLFF. The chain has TRBV9 and TRBJ1-4; 11 positions agree with TRBD1. With 4 bases clipped from V and 2 bases from J, the junction kept 10 bases outside the gene matches. The CDR3 loop spans 18 amino acids. Germline assignment: CDR1 SGDLS and CDR2 YYNGEE.

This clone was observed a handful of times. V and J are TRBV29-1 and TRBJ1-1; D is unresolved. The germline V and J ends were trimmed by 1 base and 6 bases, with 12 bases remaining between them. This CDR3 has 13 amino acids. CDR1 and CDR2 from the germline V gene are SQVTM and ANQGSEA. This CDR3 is CSVEGAGGAEAFF. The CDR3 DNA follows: TGCAGCGTTGAAGGGGCAGGCGGGGCTGAAGCTTTCTTT.

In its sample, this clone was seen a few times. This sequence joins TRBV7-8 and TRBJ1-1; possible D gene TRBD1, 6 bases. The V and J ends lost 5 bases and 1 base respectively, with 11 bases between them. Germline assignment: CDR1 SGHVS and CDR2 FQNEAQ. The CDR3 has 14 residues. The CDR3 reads CASSRTTGNTEAFF. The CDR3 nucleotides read TGTGCCAGCAGCCGGACGACAGGGAACACTGAAGCTTTCTTT.

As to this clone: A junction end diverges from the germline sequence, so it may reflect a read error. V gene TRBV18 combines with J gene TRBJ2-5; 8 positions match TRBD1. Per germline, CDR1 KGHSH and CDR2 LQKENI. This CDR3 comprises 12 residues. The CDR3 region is CASSPGQGAGDF. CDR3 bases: TGTGCCAGCTCACCAGGCCAGGGGGCAGGGGACTTC.

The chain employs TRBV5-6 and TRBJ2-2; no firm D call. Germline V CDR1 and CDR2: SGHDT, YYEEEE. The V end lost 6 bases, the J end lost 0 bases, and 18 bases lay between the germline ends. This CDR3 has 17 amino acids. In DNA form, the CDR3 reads TGTGCCAGCACCCCATCGCCCGGAGTGACGAACACCGGGGAGCTGTTTTTT. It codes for CASTPSPGVTNTGELFF.

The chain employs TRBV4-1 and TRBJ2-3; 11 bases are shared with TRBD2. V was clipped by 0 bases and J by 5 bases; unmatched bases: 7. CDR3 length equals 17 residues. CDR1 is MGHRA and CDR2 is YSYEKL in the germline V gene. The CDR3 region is CASSQELAGGPKDTQYF. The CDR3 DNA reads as TGCGCCAGCAGCCAAGAGCTAGCGGGAGGCCCCAAAGATACGCAGTATTTT.

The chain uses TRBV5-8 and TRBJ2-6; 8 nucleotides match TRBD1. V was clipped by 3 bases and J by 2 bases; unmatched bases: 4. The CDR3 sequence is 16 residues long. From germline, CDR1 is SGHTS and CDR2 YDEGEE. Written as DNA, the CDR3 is TGTGCCAGCAGCTACAGGGGGTCGGCTGGGGCCAACGTCCTGACTTTC. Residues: CASSYRGSAGANVLTF.

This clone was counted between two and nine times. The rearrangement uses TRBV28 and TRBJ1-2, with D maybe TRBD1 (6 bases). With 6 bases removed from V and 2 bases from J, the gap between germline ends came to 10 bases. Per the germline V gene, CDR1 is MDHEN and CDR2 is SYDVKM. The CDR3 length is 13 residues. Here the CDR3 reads CASRPQGNYGYTF. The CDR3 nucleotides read TGTGCCAGCAGACCACAGGGCAACTATGGCTACACCTTC.